Listed below are T cell receptor beta chains from one sample, sequenced in a study of T cells in Graves' hyperthyroidism and ophthalmopathy. TCRdb reprocessed the multiplex PCR reads with MiXCR, giving one entry per CDR3 protein. The data contain around 690,000 distinct CDR3 sequences, 17% of them singletons. The sequencing input was blood. Receptors originate from a man aged 50 to 59 with Graves' hyperthyroidism. The CDR3 runs from the conserved cysteine through the conserved F or W. A D gene is named only where the DNA matches it firmly. Expanded clones are given a class, and other clones once, few, many or no size at all.

V,D,J,size,DNA,CDR3
TRBV12-3/TRBV12-4,-,TRBJ1-5,many,TGTGCCAGCAGTTTGGCCAGGAAGAATCAGCCCCAGCATTTT,CASSLARKNQPQHF
TRBV11-2,-,TRBJ2-1,few,TGTGCCAGCAGCTTAGAATCGGCCGACCAGTTCTTC,CASSLESADQFF
TRBV6-5,-,TRBJ2-7,-,TGTGCCAGCAGTTACTCCCAGGGAGGCCCCTACGAGCAGTACTTC,CASSYSQGGPYEQYF
TRBV12-3/TRBV12-4,-,TRBJ2-2,many,TGTGCCAGCAGTTTATCGAGGCTTAACACCGGGGAGCTGTTTTTT,CASSLSRLNTGELFF
TRBV29-1,-,TRBJ2-3,many,TGCAGCGTTGAAGATCCCAGGGGAGGTTGGACAGATACGCAGTATTTT,CSVEDPRGGWTDTQYF
TRBV6-1,TRBD1,TRBJ2-3,few,TGTGCCAGCAGCCCATTACAGGGGATGAGCACAGATACGCAGTATTTT,CASSPLQGMSTDTQYF
TRBV28,-,TRBJ1-4,many,TGTGCCAGCACCCCTCTCGGGGCCGATGAAAAACTGTTTTTT,CASTPLGADEKLFF
TRBV3-1,-,TRBJ2-3,-,TGTGCCAGCAGCCAAGAACTGGCGGGGAGCACAGATACGCAGTATTTT,CASSQELAGSTDTQYF
TRBV18,TRBD2,TRBJ2-1,-,TGTGCCAGCTCCCAGCGGGAGGGCTCCTACAATGAGCAGTTCTTC,CASSQREGSYNEQFF
TRBV30,-,TRBJ1-1,many,TGTGCCTGGAGTGAAGCTTTCTTT,CAWSEAFF
TRBV28,-,TRBJ2-7,-,TGTGCCAGCATCGCTAGCTCCTACGAGCAGTACTTC,CASIASSYEQYF
TRBV5-1,-,TRBJ2-7,-,TGCGCCAGCAGCCCAGGTGATTCAGGGTTCGAGCAGTACTTC,CASSPGDSGFEQYF
TRBV19,-,TRBJ2-3,-,TGTGCCAGTAGCCGCCCCACGGGGGAAGCTAGCACAGATACGCAGTATTTT,CASSRPTGEASTDTQYF